Sequencing of this T cell receptor (beta chain) was carried out in a study of lymphopenia after photon versus proton radiotherapy. Study results and limitations: Authors raise, but do not show, better survival with proton therapy. Under photons, naive T cells and diversity fell while effector/memory populations rose.

In the case of this clone: The target antigen is unknown.

This CDR3 has 17 residues. The V segment lost 3 bases and the J segment 5 bases; nucleotides outside the gene matches: 10. CDR1 is MGHDK, CDR2 SYGVNS, per germline. Sequencing used immunoSEQ multiplex PCR; TCRdb keeps in-frame clones, though not all of them. The table lists roughly 58,000 clones, approximately 90% of them singletons. The chain has TRBV25-1 and TRBJ2-5, with 12 bases lining up with TRBD1. The receptor comes from an elderly man with esophageal cancer. Sequenced material: peripheral blood, taken from a patient treated with proton-based radiotherapy. The DNA for the CDR3 is TGTGCCAGCAGTGACCCGGGACAGGGGGCTTGGTGGGAGACCCAGTACTTC. The encoded protein is CASSDPGQGAWWETQYF.